This T cell receptor beta chain was observed in a study of vaccination and CD4 T cells after COVID-19. Comments on this clonotype: Its antigen is not identified.

The V end was cut by 6 bases, the J end by 4 bases, with 17 bases between. Germline V gene sequence: CDR1 DFQATT, CDR2 SNEGSKA (reference sequence). The CDR3 sequence is 14 residues long. The study sequenced cultured CD4+ T cell DNA using the Oncomine TCR Beta short-read assay. Each CDR3 protein gets one entry after TCRdb re-called the PCR reads with MiXCR. The sample consists of roughly 3,700 distinct CDR3 sequences, roughly two thirds of them appearing once. Treatment meaning: roughly 11-day PBMC culture with coronavirus spike peptide pools or control peptides (ViraFEST assay). During the years 2011-2018, before the COVID-19 pandemic, the unexposed donor's CD4+ T cells were collected.

The receptor was isolated from a human donor in good health. Material: CD4+ T cells from blood, cultured in vitro. This chain uses TRBV20-1 with TRBJ2-3; D gene ambiguous. This CDR3 reads CSARRTTNSDTQYF. The CDR3 DNA is TGCAGTGCGAGACGCACTACTAACTCAGATACGCAGTATTTT.